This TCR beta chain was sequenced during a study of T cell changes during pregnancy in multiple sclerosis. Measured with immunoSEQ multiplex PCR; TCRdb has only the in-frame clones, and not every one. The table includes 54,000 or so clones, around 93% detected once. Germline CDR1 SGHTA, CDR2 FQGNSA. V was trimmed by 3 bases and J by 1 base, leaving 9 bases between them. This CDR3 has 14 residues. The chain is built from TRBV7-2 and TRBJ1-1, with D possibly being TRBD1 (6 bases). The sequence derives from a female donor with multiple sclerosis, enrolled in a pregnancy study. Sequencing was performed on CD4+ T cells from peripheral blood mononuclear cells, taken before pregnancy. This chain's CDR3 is CASSFDRRNTEAFF. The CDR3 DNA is TGTGCCAGCAGCTTTGACAGGAGGAACACTGAAGCTTTCTTT.